These 5 T cell receptor beta chains originate from one sample sequenced in a study of cytomegalovirus exposure and HLA in healthy donors (dated by TCRdb to the late 2010s). Library preparation was by the immunoSEQ multiplex PCR assay. The multiplex PCR relied on a mix of 60 forward primers for TCR Vbeta segments and 13 reverse primers for TCR Jbeta segments. Not all clones reach the TCRdb copy of this immuneACCESS table, which keeps in-frame sequences only. Checked studies attribute under half of the gap to unresolved V genes and leave the rest unexplained. The sample yields about 120,000 clones; approximately 80% were counted once. Roughly 2.6% of the sample is taken by the ten largest. The specimen was PBMCs. These receptors were taken from a woman between 18 and 29 years old in good health and CMV-seronegative.

V gene TRBV6-1 combines with J gene TRBJ2-6, with a weak D call TRBD2 (6 bases). The CDR3 length is 14 residues. The V gene lost 5 bases and the J gene lost 1 base, with 6 bases spanning the gap. Germline V CDR1 and CDR2: MNHNS, SASEGT. CDR3 DNA sequence: TGTGCCAGCAGTCGGGGGTCTGGGGCCAACGTCCTGACTTTC. As protein: CASSRGSGANVLTF.

The chain carries TRBV4-3 and TRBJ1-2; TRBD1 matches at 8 bases. V lost 3 bases to trimming and J lost 7 bases; unmatched junction nucleotides: 7. The CDR3 loop spans 14 amino acids. The germline gives CDR1 LGHNA, CDR2 YSLEER. The CDR3 coding sequence is TGCGCCAGCAGCCATGTGGACAGGGTGGCTGGCTACACCTTC. It encodes CASSHVDRVAGYTF.

This clone was recorded a few times. The chain combines TRBV6-5 with TRBJ1-1, with a possible D match to TRBD1 (6 bases). V lost 6 bases, J lost 6 bases, and 8 bases lay in between. This CDR3 comprises 11 residues. Per germline, CDR1 MNHEY and CDR2 SVGAGI. DNA for the CDR3: TGTGCCAGCAGCAGGGGCTCTGAAGCTTTCTTT. This codes for CASSRGSEAFF.

The chain is built from TRBV11-3 and TRBJ1-1; 7 bases map to TRBD1. This CDR3 is built from 17 residues. Trimming cost V 2 bases and J 4 bases; bases outside gene matches: 13. The germline V gene encodes CDR1 SGHNT and CDR2 YENEEA. The DNA of the CDR3 is TGTGCCAGCAGCTTAAATTACCGGGACAGACGTCCCACTGAAGCTTTCTTT. It codes for CASSLNYRDRRPTEAFF.

The chain recombines TRBV6-5 with TRBJ1-1; 7 bases are shared with TRBD1. V was pared by 6 bases and J by 6 bases, with 7 bases of the junction left unmatched. This CDR3 has 13 residues. Per germline, CDR1 MNHEY and CDR2 SVGAGI. The DNA for the CDR3 is TGTGCCAGCAGCCGCTTGGGGACAGCTGAAGCTTTCTTT. This encodes CASSRLGTAEAFF.